The clone carrying this TCR beta chain has more than one count but fewer than ten. Adults between roughly 18 and 89 years of age took part from 20 to 25 US areas. Participants reported their clinical history, and cohort assignment relied on those reports. This sample is part of a study of blood T cell repertoires in COVID-19. Across the study: The study counted Cohort 3 donors as recovered given two negative PCRs, clearance, or symptom resolution.

Repertoires were generated with immunoSEQ multiplex PCR, while TCRdb's copy carries only in-frame clones and drops some. This table holds over 250,000 clones, 70% to 90% found once. V lost 0 bases to trimming and J lost 6 bases; unmatched junction nucleotides: 6. The CDR3 is 16 amino acids. Per germline, CDR1 WNHNN and CDR2 SYGVQD (reference sequence). This chain joins TRBV10-1 and TRBJ2-1; 9 nucleotides match TRBD2. The sample was PBMCs or T cells enriched from blood (not recorded which). The TCR sequence derives from a woman aged 55-69 years in a cohort exposed to, infected with or recovered from COVID-19 (not recorded which). The CDR3 DNA reads as TGCGCCAGCAGTGAGTCATGGGGACTAGCCCGCAATGAGCAGTTCTTC. It specifies CASSESWGLARNEQFF.